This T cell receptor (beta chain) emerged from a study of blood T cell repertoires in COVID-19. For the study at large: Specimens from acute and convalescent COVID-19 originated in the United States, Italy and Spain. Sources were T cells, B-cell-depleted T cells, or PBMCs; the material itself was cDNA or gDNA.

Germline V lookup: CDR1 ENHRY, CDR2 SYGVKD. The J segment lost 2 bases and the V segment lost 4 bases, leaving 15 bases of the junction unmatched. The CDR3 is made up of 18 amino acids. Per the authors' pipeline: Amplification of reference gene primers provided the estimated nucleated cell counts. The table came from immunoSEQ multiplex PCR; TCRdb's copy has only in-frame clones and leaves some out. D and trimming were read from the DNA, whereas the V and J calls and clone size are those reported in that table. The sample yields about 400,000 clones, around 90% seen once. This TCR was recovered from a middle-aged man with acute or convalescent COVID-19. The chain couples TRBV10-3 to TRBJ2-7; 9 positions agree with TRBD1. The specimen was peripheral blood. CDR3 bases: TGTGCCATCAGTGGACAAGGGACAGGGCTCACATTTCCCTACGAGCAGTACTTC. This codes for CAISGQGTGLTFPYEQYF.